This T cell receptor (beta chain) appears in the sequencing data of a study of response to subunit inactivated influenza vaccine (dated by TCRdb to the late 2010s). In terms of the full investigation: To follow how T cells responded to a trivalent subunit inactivated influenza vaccine, the researchers relied on deep quantitative profiling of the T cell receptor repertoire.

Broad study findings and their caveats: According to the authors, only a limited number of new T cells may be recruited by each seasonal influenza vaccination.

The library was built by means of RT-PCR. TCRdb lists the instrument as Illumina HiSeq 2500. Using fastp at Q25 and MiXCR, TCRdb reprocessed the public reads and kept productive beta chains. A single entry per CDR3 protein holds the most common genes and DNA from its merged rows. Counted in this sample were around 320,000 distinct CDR3 sequences; 22% of them appeared once. The ten largest clonotypes hold around a tenth of the sample. The V and J ends are trimmed by 1 base and 1 base, leaving 7 bases between them. The CDR3 runs 15 residues from the cysteine to the phenylalanine. The DNA shown is the 45-base CDR3, in frame from base 1. The germline V gene encodes CDR1 LNHNV and CDR2 YYDKDF (reference sequence). As concerns this clonotype: Its antigen is unknown. The input lacks base qualities; no much larger clone sits a single base away.

The chain joins TRBV15 to TRBJ2-2, with the D segment identity uncertain. This TCR derives from a man between 50 and 69 years old who received an inactivated influenza vaccine. Donor details come from another sample of the same person, matched by shared clones. The material was PBMCs from blood, obtained approximately 20 months after vaccination. The bases read TGTGCCACCAGCAGAGGCTGGAGGAACACCGGGGAGCTGTTTTTT. It translates as CATSRGWRNTGELFF.